The clone carrying this T cell receptor beta chain has more than one count but fewer than ten. Its antigen is undetermined. The data belong to a study of beta chain features in type 1 diabetes. Sequenced material consisted of expressed TCRB transcripts (all of the isolated RNA was reverse transcribed). Repertoires were generated with immunoSEQ multiplex PCR, while TCRdb's copy carries only in-frame clones and drops some. Of a few hundred thousand clones listed, 13% to 15% are singletons. Per the germline V gene, CDR1 is SGDLS and CDR2 is YYNGEE. V dropped 4 bases and J dropped 5 bases, with 19 bases sitting between them. The CDR3 runs 15 residues. Findings and caveats of the study: Moderate but significant shortening of TCRB CDR3s was recorded in all four CD4+ subsets from Type 1 diabetes patients. A cDNA-based sequencing approach could over-represent cells with high TCR expression.

This receptor was identified in a man in his thirties or forties with type 1 diabetes. The chain uses TRBV9 and TRBJ2-7, with D possibly TRBD1 on 5 matching bases. The sequenced material came from naive CD4+ T cells from blood. The CDR3 loop is CASSTTSTVSNEQYF. As DNA, the CDR3 is TGTGCCAGCAGCACCACCTCGACAGTGTCGAACGAGCAGTACTTC.